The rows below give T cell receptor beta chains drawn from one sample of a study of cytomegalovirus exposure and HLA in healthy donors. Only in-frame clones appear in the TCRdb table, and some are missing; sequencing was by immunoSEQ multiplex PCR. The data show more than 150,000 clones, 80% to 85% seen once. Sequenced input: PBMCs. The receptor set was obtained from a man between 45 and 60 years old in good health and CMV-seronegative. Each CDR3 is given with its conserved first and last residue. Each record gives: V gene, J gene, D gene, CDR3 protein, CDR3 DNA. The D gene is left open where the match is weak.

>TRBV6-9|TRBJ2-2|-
CASGKQGPTGELFF
TGTGCCAGCGGAAAACAGGGTCCCACCGGGGAGCTGTTTTTT
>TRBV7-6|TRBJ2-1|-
CASSLGLFSEQFF
TGTGCCAGCAGCCTTGGACTATTCAGTGAGCAGTTCTTC
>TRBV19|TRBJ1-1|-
CASSIDGGITEAFF
TGTGCCAGTAGTATAGATGGGGGGATCACTGAAGCTTTCTTT
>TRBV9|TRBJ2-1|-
CASSVAPRDNEQFF
TGTGCCAGCAGCGTAGCTCCGAGGGACAATGAGCAGTTCTTC
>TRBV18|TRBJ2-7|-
CASSPPEPTYEQYF
TGTGCCAGCTCACCACCGGAGCCGACCTACGAGCAGTACTTC
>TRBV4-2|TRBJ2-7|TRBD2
CASSHPGGTYEQYF
TGTGCCAGCAGCCACCCGGGGGGGACCTACGAGCAGTACTTC
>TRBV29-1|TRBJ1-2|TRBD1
CSVGTGRDGYTF
TGCAGCGTTGGGACAGGGAGGGATGGCTACACCTTC
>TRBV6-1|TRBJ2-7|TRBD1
CASSQGTAAYEQYF
TGTGCCAGCAGCCAAGGGACAGCCGCCTACGAGCAGTACTTC
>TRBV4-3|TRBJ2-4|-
CASSHYTAQIKNIQYF
TGCGCCAGCAGCCATTATACCGCCCAGATAAAAAACATTCAGTACTTC
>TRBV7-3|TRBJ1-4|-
CASSPVERVGEKLFF
TGTGCCAGCAGCCCCGTTGAGAGGGTCGGTGAAAAACTGTTTTTT
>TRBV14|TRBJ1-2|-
CASSQNRADGYTF
TGTGCCAGCAGCCAAAACAGGGCGGATGGCTACACCTTC
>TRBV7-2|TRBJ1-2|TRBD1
CASSPFSGQGARGYTF
TGTGCCAGCAGCCCCTTCTCCGGACAGGGGGCGAGAGGCTACACCTTC
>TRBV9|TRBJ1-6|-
CASSYNTGYNSPLHF
TGTGCCAGCAGTTATAATACAGGGTATAATTCACCCCTCCACTTT
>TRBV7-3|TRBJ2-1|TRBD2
CASSPLAGGPDEQFF
TGTGCCAGCAGCCCACTAGCGGGAGGGCCGGATGAGCAGTTCTTC
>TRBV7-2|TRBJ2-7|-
CASRPESSYEQYF
TGTGCCAGCCGTCCGGAGAGCTCCTACGAGCAGTACTTC
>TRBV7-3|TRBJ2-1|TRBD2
CASSLSGGSNEQFF
TGTGCCAGCAGTTTGAGCGGGGGGTCCAATGAGCAGTTCTTC
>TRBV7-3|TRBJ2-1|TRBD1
CASSSTGTARGNEQFF
TGTGCCAGCAGCTCAACCGGGACAGCTAGGGGCAATGAGCAGTTCTTC
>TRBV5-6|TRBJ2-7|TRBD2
CASSLVGGNLYEQYF
TGTGCCAGCAGCCTTGTGGGGGGGAACCTCTACGAGCAGTACTTC
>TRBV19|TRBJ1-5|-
CASKFTGTNQPQHF
TGTGCCAGTAAGTTCACAGGGACGAATCAGCCCCAGCATTTT
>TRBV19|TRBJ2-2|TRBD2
CASSSGGANTGELFF
TGTGCCAGTAGTTCCGGGGGGGCCAACACCGGGGAGCTGTTTTTT
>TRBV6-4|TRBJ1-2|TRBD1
CASSVDRGNNYGYTF
TGTGCCAGCAGTGTTGACAGGGGGAATAACTATGGCTACACCTTC
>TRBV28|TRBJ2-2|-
CASSFSPGGGELFF
TGTGCCAGCAGTTTTTCCCCTGGAGGCGGGGAGCTGTTTTTT
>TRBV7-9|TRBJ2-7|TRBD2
CASSLVGLAGIEQYF
TGTGCCAGCAGCTTAGTAGGGCTAGCGGGGATTGAGCAGTACTTC
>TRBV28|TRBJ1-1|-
CASSLVAGTEAFF
TGTGCCAGCAGTTTAGTGGCAGGGACTGAAGCTTTCTTT
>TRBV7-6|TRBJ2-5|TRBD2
CASSLGLAGGIQETQYF
TGTGCCAGCAGCTTAGGACTAGCGGGGGGAATACAAGAGACCCAGTACTTC